This entry is about one T cell receptor (beta chain). Trimming removed 2 bases from V and 6 bases from J; junction bases left unmatched: 12. This CDR3 region has 16 residues. CDR1 and CDR2 (germline): GTSNPN, SVGIG (reference sequence). Living in roughly 25 US areas, the participants were between about 18 and 90 years of age. Before they entered the study, exposed participants had met a COVID-19 case within 2 weeks. This record comes from a study of blood T cell repertoires in COVID-19. Looking at the study overall: Acute-phase and convalescent COVID-19 samples originated in the United States, Italy and Spain.

The assay was immunoSEQ multiplex PCR, and TCRdb's table has in-frame clones only and misses some. The sample contains 200,000 to 250,000 clones, approximately 88% of which appear only once. J is TRBJ2-1 and V is TRBV30; 8 bases line up with TRBD2. Sample: PBMCs or T cells enriched from blood (not recorded which). The origin of this receptor is a woman under 40 who had been exposed to COVID-19. The CDR3 is CAWSRSWSGSLNEQFF. The CDR3, as DNA: TGTGCCTGGAGTAGGTCGTGGAGCGGGAGTCTCAATGAGCAGTTCTTC.